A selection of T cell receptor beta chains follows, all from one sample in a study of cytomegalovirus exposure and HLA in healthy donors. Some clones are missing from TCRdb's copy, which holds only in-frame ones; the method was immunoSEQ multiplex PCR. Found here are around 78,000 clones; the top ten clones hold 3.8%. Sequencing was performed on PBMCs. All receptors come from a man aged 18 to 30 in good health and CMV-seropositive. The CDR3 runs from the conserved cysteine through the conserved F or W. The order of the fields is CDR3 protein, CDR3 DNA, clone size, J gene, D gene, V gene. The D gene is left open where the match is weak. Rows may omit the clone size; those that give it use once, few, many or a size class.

cdr3_aa: CASSFVRTGTYEQYF
cdr3_nt: TGTGCCAGCAGTTTCGTTAGGACGGGAACCTACGAGCAGTACTTC
clone_size: -
j_call: TRBJ2-7
d_call: -
v_call: TRBV28

cdr3_aa: CASSFGTGGPGELFF
cdr3_nt: TGTGCCAGCAGCTTCGGGACAGGGGGCCCCGGGGAGCTGTTTTTT
clone_size: -
j_call: TRBJ2-2
d_call: TRBD1
v_call: TRBV5-6

cdr3_aa: CASSLGTGWWNSPLHF
cdr3_nt: TGTGCCAGCAGTCTCGGGACAGGGTGGTGGAATTCACCCCTCCACTTT
clone_size: -
j_call: TRBJ1-6
d_call: TRBD1
v_call: TRBV28

cdr3_aa: CASSLTSSTGVGTGELFF
cdr3_nt: TGTGCCAGCAGCTTAACTTCCTCCACAGGGGTGGGCACCGGGGAGCTGTTTTTT
clone_size: -
j_call: TRBJ2-2
d_call: TRBD1
v_call: TRBV7-3

cdr3_aa: CSVEGEGNEQFF
cdr3_nt: TGCAGCGTTGAAGGGGAGGGTAATGAGCAGTTCTTC
clone_size: -
j_call: TRBJ2-1
d_call: TRBD2
v_call: TRBV29-1

cdr3_aa: CASSLGGSGANVLTF
cdr3_nt: TGTGCCAGCAGCTTGGGAGGGTCTGGGGCCAACGTCCTGACTTTC
clone_size: -
j_call: TRBJ2-6
d_call: -
v_call: TRBV5-6

cdr3_aa: CASSIVTLESLRGYTF
cdr3_nt: TGTGCCAGTAGTATAGTTACTCTTGAGTCGTTACGCGGCTACACCTTC
clone_size: -
j_call: TRBJ1-2
d_call: -
v_call: TRBV19

cdr3_aa: CASSLLTAAAYSNQPQHF
cdr3_nt: TGTGCCAGCAGTTTACTTACGGCGGCGGCATATAGCAATCAGCCCCAGCATTTT
clone_size: -
j_call: TRBJ1-5
d_call: -
v_call: TRBV28

cdr3_aa: CASSSGTVSTDTQYF
cdr3_nt: TGCGCCAGCAGCTCCGGGACAGTGAGCACAGATACGCAGTATTTT
clone_size: -
j_call: TRBJ2-3
d_call: TRBD1
v_call: TRBV5-1

cdr3_aa: CASSSEEGGKLFF
cdr3_nt: TGTGCCAGCAGCTCAGAGGAGGGTGGAAAACTGTTTTTT
clone_size: -
j_call: TRBJ1-4
d_call: -
v_call: TRBV6-1

cdr3_aa: CASSLVLDEQYF
cdr3_nt: TGTGCCAGCAGCTTAGTCCTCGACGAGCAGTACTTC
clone_size: -
j_call: TRBJ2-7
d_call: -
v_call: TRBV13

cdr3_aa: CASSWGQPRDYGYTF
cdr3_nt: TGTGCCAGCAGCTGGGGACAGCCTCGAGACTATGGCTACACCTTC
clone_size: -
j_call: TRBJ1-2
d_call: TRBD1
v_call: TRBV5-6

cdr3_aa: CATLDHPTDTQYF
cdr3_nt: TGTGCCACCCTAGACCACCCCACAGATACGCAGTATTTT
clone_size: -
j_call: TRBJ2-3
d_call: -
v_call: TRBV28

cdr3_aa: CASSLGTVFQYTEAFF
cdr3_nt: TGCGCCAGCAGCTTGGGGACAGTCTTCCAGTACACTGAAGCTTTCTTT
clone_size: -
j_call: TRBJ1-1
d_call: -
v_call: TRBV5-1

cdr3_aa: CASSSLAGGRHEQFF
cdr3_nt: TGTGCCAGCAGTTCCCTTGCGGGAGGGAGGCATGAGCAGTTCTTC
clone_size: -
j_call: TRBJ2-1
d_call: TRBD2
v_call: TRBV6-5

cdr3_aa: CASSLKQGDQETQYF
cdr3_nt: TGCGCCAGCAGCCTGAAACAGGGTGACCAAGAGACCCAGTACTTC
clone_size: -
j_call: TRBJ2-5
d_call: -
v_call: TRBV4-3

cdr3_aa: CASSFLDIVSTDTQYF
cdr3_nt: TGTGCCAGCAGTTTTTTGGACATTGTGAGCACAGATACGCAGTATTTT
clone_size: -
j_call: TRBJ2-3
d_call: -
v_call: TRBV28

cdr3_aa: CASSSTGETSYEQYF
cdr3_nt: TGTGCCAGCAGCTCGACAGGGGAAACCTCCTACGAGCAGTACTTC
clone_size: -
j_call: TRBJ2-7
d_call: TRBD1
v_call: TRBV7-6

cdr3_aa: CASSSAGGGYEQYF
cdr3_nt: TGTGCCAGTAGCTCAGCGGGAGGGGGTTACGAGCAGTACTTC
clone_size: -
j_call: TRBJ2-7
d_call: TRBD2
v_call: TRBV19

cdr3_aa: CAWNGQGGTEAFF
cdr3_nt: TGTGCCTGGAACGGACAGGGAGGCACTGAAGCTTTCTTT
clone_size: -
j_call: TRBJ1-1
d_call: TRBD1
v_call: TRBV30

cdr3_aa: CASSLLDRNTGELFF
cdr3_nt: TGTGCCAGCAGCCTATTGGACAGGAACACCGGGGAGCTGTTTTTT
clone_size: -
j_call: TRBJ2-2
d_call: -
v_call: TRBV11-2

cdr3_aa: CASSIQAEQFF
cdr3_nt: TGCGCCAGCAGCATACAGGCTGAGCAGTTCTTC
clone_size: -
j_call: TRBJ2-1
d_call: -
v_call: TRBV5-1

cdr3_aa: CASGLVRGRDTEAFF
cdr3_nt: TGTGCTAGTGGTTTGGTAAGAGGGAGGGACACTGAAGCTTTCTTT
clone_size: -
j_call: TRBJ1-1
d_call: -
v_call: TRBV12-5

cdr3_aa: CASSSSRNEQFF
cdr3_nt: TGTGCCAGCAGCTCGTCTAGGAATGAGCAGTTCTTC
clone_size: -
j_call: TRBJ2-1
d_call: -
v_call: TRBV11-2

cdr3_aa: CASRDGFSGRSKNIQYF
cdr3_nt: TGTGCCAGCAGAGATGGCTTTAGCGGACGTAGCAAAAACATTCAGTACTTC
clone_size: -
j_call: TRBJ2-4
d_call: -
v_call: TRBV28

cdr3_aa: CAISRGREGNEQFF
cdr3_nt: TGTGCCATCAGCCGGGGGCGGGAGGGGAATGAGCAGTTCTTC
clone_size: -
j_call: TRBJ2-1
d_call: TRBD2
v_call: TRBV10-3

cdr3_aa: CASTPDRGGTTDTQYF
cdr3_nt: TGTGCCAGTACCCCAGACAGGGGTGGGACCACAGATACGCAGTATTTT
clone_size: -
j_call: TRBJ2-3
d_call: TRBD1
v_call: TRBV19

cdr3_aa: CASSLTGDTQYF
cdr3_nt: TGTGCCAGCAGCTTGACAGGAGATACGCAGTATTTT
clone_size: -
j_call: TRBJ2-3
d_call: -
v_call: TRBV11-3

cdr3_aa: CASSFSPSGGRDEQFF
cdr3_nt: TGTGCCAGCAGCTTTTCCCCTAGCGGGGGGCGAGATGAGCAGTTCTTC
clone_size: -
j_call: TRBJ2-1
d_call: TRBD2
v_call: TRBV7-6

cdr3_aa: CASSGRGSSYNSPLHF
cdr3_nt: TGTGCCAGCAGTGGACGTGGGAGCTCCTATAATTCACCCCTCCACTTT
clone_size: -
j_call: TRBJ1-6
d_call: -
v_call: TRBV2

cdr3_aa: CASSSQGLAGDGYF
cdr3_nt: TGTGCCAGCAGTTCCCAGGGACTAGCGGGGGACGGGTACTTC
clone_size: -
j_call: TRBJ2-7
d_call: TRBD2
v_call: TRBV28

cdr3_aa: CASNRPDRTSYEQYF
cdr3_nt: TGTGCCAGCAACCGGCCGGACAGGACCTCCTACGAGCAGTACTTC
clone_size: -
j_call: TRBJ2-7
d_call: TRBD1
v_call: TRBV6-1

cdr3_aa: CASSERGYEQYF
cdr3_nt: TGTGCCAGCAGTGAAAGAGGTTACGAGCAGTACTTC
clone_size: -
j_call: TRBJ2-7
d_call: -
v_call: TRBV6-1

cdr3_aa: CSVALKYSMNTEAFF
cdr3_nt: TGCAGCGTTGCCCTAAAGTACAGTATGAACACTGAAGCTTTCTTT
clone_size: -
j_call: TRBJ1-1
d_call: -
v_call: TRBV29-1

cdr3_aa: CASSIVGYDEQYF
cdr3_nt: TGTGCCAGTAGTATCGTCGGGTACGACGAGCAGTACTTC
clone_size: -
j_call: TRBJ2-7
d_call: -
v_call: TRBV19

cdr3_aa: CASSETGQRNSPLHF
cdr3_nt: TGTGCCAGCAGCGAGACGGGACAGCGGAATTCACCCCTCCACTTT
clone_size: medium-sized
j_call: TRBJ1-6
d_call: TRBD1
v_call: TRBV9

cdr3_aa: CASSPQTRNTEAFF
cdr3_nt: TGTGCCAGCAGCCCCCAAACCAGAAACACTGAAGCTTTCTTT
clone_size: -
j_call: TRBJ1-1
d_call: -
v_call: TRBV9

cdr3_aa: CASSLSSGYEQFF
cdr3_nt: TGCGCCAGCAGCTTGAGTAGCGGTTATGAGCAGTTCTTC
clone_size: -
j_call: TRBJ2-1
d_call: -
v_call: TRBV5-1

cdr3_aa: CASSELVGGQETQYF
cdr3_nt: TGTGCCAGCAGTGAACTAGTGGGAGGACAAGAGACCCAGTACTTC
clone_size: -
j_call: TRBJ2-5
d_call: -
v_call: TRBV6-1

cdr3_aa: CASSTQNYPYEQYF
cdr3_nt: TGTGCCAGCAGCACTCAAAATTACCCCTACGAGCAGTACTTC
clone_size: -
j_call: TRBJ2-7
d_call: -
v_call: TRBV11-2

cdr3_aa: CASGRDTSTDTQYF
cdr3_nt: TGTGCCAGTGGCCGGGACACAAGCACAGATACGCAGTATTTT
clone_size: -
j_call: TRBJ2-3
d_call: -
v_call: TRBV9